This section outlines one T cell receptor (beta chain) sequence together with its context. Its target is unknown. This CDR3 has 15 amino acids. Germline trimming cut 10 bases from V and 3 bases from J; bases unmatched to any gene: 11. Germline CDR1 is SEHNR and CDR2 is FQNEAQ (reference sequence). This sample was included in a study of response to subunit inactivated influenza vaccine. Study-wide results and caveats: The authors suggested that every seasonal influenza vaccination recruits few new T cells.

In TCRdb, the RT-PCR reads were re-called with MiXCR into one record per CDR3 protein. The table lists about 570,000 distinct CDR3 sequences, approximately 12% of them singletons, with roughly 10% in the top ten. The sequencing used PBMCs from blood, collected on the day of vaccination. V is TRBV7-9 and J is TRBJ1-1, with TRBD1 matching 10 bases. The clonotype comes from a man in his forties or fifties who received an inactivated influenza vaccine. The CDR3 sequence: CATTGQGVRDTEAFF. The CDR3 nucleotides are TGTGCCACCACAGGACAGGGGGTGAGGGACACTGAAGCTTTCTTT.